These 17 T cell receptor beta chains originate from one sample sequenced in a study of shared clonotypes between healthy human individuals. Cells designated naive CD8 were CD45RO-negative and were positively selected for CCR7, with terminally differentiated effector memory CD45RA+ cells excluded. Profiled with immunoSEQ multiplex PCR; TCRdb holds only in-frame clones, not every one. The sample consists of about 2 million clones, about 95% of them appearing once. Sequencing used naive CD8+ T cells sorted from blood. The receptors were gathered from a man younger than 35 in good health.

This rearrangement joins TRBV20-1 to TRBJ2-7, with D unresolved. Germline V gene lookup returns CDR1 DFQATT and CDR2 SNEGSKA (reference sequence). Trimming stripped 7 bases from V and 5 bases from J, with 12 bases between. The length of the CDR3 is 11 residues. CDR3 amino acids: CSGGVVHEQYF. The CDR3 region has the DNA TGCAGTGGTGGAGTAGTCCACGAGCAGTACTTC.

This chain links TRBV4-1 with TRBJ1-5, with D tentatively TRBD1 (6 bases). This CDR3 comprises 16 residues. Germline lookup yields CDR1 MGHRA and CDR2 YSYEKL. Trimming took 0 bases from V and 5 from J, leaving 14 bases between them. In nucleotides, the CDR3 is TGCGCCAGCAGCCAAGATGGGGACACAGCTTATCAGCCCCAGCATTTT. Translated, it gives CASSQDGDTAYQPQHF.

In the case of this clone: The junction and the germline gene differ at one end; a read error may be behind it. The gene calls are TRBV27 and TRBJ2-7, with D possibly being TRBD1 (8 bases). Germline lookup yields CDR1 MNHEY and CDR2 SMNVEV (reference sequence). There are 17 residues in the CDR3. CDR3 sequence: CASSLSPTGEGSYEQYF. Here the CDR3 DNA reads TGTGCCAGCAGTCTATCCCCGACAGGGGAGGGCTCCTACGAGCAGTACTTC.

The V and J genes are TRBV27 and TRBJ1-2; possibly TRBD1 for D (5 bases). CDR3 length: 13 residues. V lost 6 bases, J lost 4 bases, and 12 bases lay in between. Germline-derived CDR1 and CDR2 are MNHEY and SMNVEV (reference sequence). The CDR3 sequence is CASSPSGTYGYTF. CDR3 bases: TGTGCCAGCAGCCCATCGGGGACCTATGGCTACACCTTC.

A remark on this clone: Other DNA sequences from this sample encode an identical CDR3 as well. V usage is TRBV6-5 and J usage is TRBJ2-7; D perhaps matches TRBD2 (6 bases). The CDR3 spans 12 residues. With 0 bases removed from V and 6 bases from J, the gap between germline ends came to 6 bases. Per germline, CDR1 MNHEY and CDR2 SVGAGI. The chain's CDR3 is CASSYSGGEQYF. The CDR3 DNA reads TGTGCCAGCAGTTACTCCGGGGGCGAGCAGTACTTC.

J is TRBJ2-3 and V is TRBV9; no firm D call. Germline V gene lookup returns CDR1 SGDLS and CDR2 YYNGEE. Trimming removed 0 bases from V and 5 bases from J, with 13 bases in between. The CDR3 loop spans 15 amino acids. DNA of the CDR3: TGTGCCAGCAGCGTAGGTATACGGTTGAAAGATACGCAGTATTTT. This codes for CASSVGIRLKDTQYF.

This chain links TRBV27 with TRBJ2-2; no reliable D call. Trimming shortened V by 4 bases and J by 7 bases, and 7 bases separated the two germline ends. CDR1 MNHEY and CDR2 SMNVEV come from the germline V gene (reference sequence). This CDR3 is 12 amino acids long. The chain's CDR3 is CASSWVHGELFF. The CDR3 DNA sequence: TGTGCCAGCAGTTGGGTACACGGGGAGCTGTTTTTT.

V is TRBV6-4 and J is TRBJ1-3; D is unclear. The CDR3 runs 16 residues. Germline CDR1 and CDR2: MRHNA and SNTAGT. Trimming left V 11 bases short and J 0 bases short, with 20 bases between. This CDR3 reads CAGQVIRGPSGNTIYF. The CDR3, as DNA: TGTGCCGGCCAAGTCATTCGGGGTCCCTCTGGAAACACCATATATTTT.

The CDR3 reads CAISERHNREWGPDASPPLHF. The CDR3 DNA follows: TGTGCCATCAGTGAGAGGCATAATAGGGAGTGGGGCCCCGACGCATCCCCACCCCTCCACTTT. The rearrangement joins TRBV10-3 to TRBJ1-6, with a weak D call TRBD1 (5 bases). There are 21 residues in the CDR3. Trimming took 2 bases from V and 11 from J, leaving 34 bases between them. Looked up from germline, CDR1 is ENHRY and CDR2 is SYGVKD.

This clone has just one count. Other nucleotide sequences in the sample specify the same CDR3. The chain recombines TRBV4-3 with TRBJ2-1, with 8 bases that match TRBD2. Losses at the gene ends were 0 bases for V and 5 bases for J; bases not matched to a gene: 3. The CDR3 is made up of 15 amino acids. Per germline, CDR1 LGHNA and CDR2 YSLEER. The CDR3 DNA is TGCGCCAGCAGCCAAGACGGACTAGCCAACAATGAGCAGTTCTTC. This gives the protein CASSQDGLANNEQFF.

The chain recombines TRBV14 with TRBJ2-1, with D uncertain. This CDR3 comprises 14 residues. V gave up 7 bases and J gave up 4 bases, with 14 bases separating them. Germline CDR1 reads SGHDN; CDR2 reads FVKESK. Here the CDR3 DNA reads TGTGCCAGCACCTCCTCTGGCTCATACAATGAGCAGTTCTTC. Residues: CASTSSGSYNEQFF.

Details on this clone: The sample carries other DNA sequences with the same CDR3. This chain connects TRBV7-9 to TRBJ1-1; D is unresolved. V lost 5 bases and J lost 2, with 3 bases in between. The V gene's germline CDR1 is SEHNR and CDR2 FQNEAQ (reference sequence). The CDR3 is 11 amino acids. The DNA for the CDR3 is TGTGCCAGCAGCATTAACACTGAAGCTTTCTTT. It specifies CASSINTEAFF.

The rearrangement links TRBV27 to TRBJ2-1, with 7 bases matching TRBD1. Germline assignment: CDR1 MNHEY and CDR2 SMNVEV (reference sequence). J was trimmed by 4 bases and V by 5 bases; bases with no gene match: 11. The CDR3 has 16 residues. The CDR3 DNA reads TGTGCCAGCAGTCCGAGCCAGGGGGAAGCTTACAATGAGCAGTTCTTC. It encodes CASSPSQGEAYNEQFF.

CDR3 region: CASSYSLTGNTDTQYF. The CDR3 DNA sequence: TGTGCCAGCAGTTACTCCTTGACGGGGAACACAGATACGCAGTATTTT. The chain couples TRBV6-5 to TRBJ2-3, with D possibly TRBD2 on 5 matching bases. The germline CDR1 and CDR2 sequences are MNHEY and SVGAGI. The V and J ends lost 0 bases and 2 bases respectively, with 12 bases between them. The CDR3 runs 16 residues.

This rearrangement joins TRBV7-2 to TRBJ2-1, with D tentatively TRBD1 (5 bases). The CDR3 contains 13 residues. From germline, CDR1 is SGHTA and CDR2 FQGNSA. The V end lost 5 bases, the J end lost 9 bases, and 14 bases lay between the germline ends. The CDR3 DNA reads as TGTGCCAGCAGCCCGGCCCTAGGGGTTGAGCAGTTCTTC. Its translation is CASSPALGVEQFF.

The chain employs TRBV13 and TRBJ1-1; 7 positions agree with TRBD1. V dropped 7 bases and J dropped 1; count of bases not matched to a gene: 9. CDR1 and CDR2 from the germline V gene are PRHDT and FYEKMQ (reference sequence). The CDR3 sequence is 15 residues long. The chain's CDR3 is CASIIAGQPNTEAFF. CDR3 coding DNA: TGTGCCAGCATCATTGCGGGACAGCCGAACACTGAAGCTTTCTTT. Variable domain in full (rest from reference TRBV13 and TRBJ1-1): AAGVIQSPRHLIKEKRETATLKCYPIPRHDTVYWYQQGPGQDPQFLISFYEKMQSDKGSIPDRFSAQQFSDYHSELNMSSLELGDSALYFCASIIAGQPNTEAFFGQGTRLTVV.

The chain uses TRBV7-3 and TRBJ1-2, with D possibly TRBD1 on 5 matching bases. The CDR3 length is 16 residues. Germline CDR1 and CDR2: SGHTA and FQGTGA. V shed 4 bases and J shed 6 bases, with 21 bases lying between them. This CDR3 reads CASSSDGRGNSDGYTF. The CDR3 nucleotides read TGTGCCAGCAGCTCCGATGGGAGGGGCAACTCAGATGGCTACACCTTC. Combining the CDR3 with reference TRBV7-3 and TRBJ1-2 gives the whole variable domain GAGVSQTPSNKVTEKGKYVELRCDPISGHTALYWYRQSLGQGPEFLIYFQGTGAADDSGLPNDRFFAVRPEGSVSTLKIQRTERGDSAVYLCASSSDGRGNSDGYTFGSGTRLTVV.